The entry below gives a single T cell receptor beta chain sequence along with its context. Antigen specificity is unknown. This sample was taken from a study of CD8 T cells in Susac syndrome. Random hexamers were used to reverse transcribe the RNA input (about 0.45 to 1 ug). TCRdb re-derived calls from the immunoSEQ multiplex PCR reads in MiXCR, one entry per CDR3 protein. The table records fewer than 85,000 distinct CDR3 sequences, approximately 94% of them present only once. Points from the study as a whole: The study conceded that its TCR sequencing and HLA analysis involved relatively few individuals.

Germline V gives CDR1 SQVTM, CDR2 ANQGSEA. V lost 3 bases, J lost 5 bases, and 9 bases stayed unmatched. The CDR3 runs to 14 residues. The sequencing sample was made of CD8+ T cells from PBMCs. This TCR came from a human donor with Susac syndrome. This chain uses TRBV29-1 with TRBJ2-7; 8 bases map to TRBD1. The CDR3 DNA reads TGCAGCGTTGATCGGACAGGGCTGGACGACGAGCAGTACTTC. Protein sequence: CSVDRTGLDDEQYF.